The following is a T cell receptor beta chain sequence with its context. Antigen specificity is unknown. The CDR3 sequence is 12 residues long. Trimming left V 0 bases short and J 7 bases short, with 6 bases between. Looked up from germline, CDR1 is DFQATT and CDR2 is SNEGSKA (reference sequence). Treatment specified: roughly ten-day PBMC culture with coronavirus spike peptide pools or control peptides (ViraFEST assay). This record comes from a study of vaccination and CD4 T cells after COVID-19. An Oncomine TCR Beta short-read assay was used to sequence the DNA from cultured CD4+ T cells. MiXCR, run by TCRdb on the PCR reads, gives a single entry per CDR3 protein. The sample has around 3,000 distinct CDR3 sequences; approximately 81% are singletons.

The chain joins TRBV20-1 to TRBJ2-2; D gene ambiguous. Sequenced sample: CD4+ T cells from blood, cultured in vitro. The sequence derives from a human donor who had recovered from COVID-19. The CDR3 DNA sequence: TGCAGTGCTAGAGATGCGGACGGGGAGCTGTTTTTT. Protein: CSARDADGELFF.